This T cell receptor (beta chain) was retrieved from a study of response to subunit inactivated influenza vaccine (dated by TCRdb to the late 2010s). Notes on the research overall: Deep quantitative profiling of the T cell receptor repertoire was used in the study to follow responses to a trivalent subunit inactivated influenza vaccine.

Here is what the overall study found, with its caveats: According to the authors, only a limited number of new T cells may be recruited by each seasonal influenza vaccination.

For CDR1 and CDR2, the germline V gene lists SGHTA and FQGNSA. The CDR3 goes from the cysteine to the phenylalanine over 14 residues. Of the read, only the CDR3 DNA is kept; its 42 bases are in frame from base 1. V loses 5 bases at its end and J loses 7 bases; junction bases beyond the gene matches: 8. The library was obtained by RT-PCR. The instrument was an Illumina HiSeq 2500. In-frame beta chains were kept once TCRdb had trimmed the public reads at Q25 with fastp and called clones with MiXCR. Rows matching on CDR3 protein sequence are summarized as one entry with the most common DNA and genes. The sample records 710,000 or so distinct CDR3 sequences, approximately 15% of which are singletons. 9.5% to 13% of the sample rests with the top ten. Note on this clonotype: The antigen this receptor binds is unknown. Base qualities are not recorded, but no much larger clone differs from it by a single base.

This receptor was obtained from a man aged 45-65 years who received an inactivated influenza vaccine. Donor details come from another sample of the same person, matched by shared clones. The V gene is TRBV7-2 and the J gene is TRBJ1-2; the junction holds 9 bases that match TRBD1. Specimen: PBMCs from blood, collected about 13 days after vaccination. The CDR3 has the sequence CASSTRTGDVGYTF. The DNA sequence is given as TGTGCCAGCAGCACCCGGACAGGGGATGTTGGCTACACCTTC.